These 20 T cell receptor beta chains were sequenced from one sample in a study of metastatic and nonmetastatic thyroid tumors. With MiXCR, TCRdb called clones anew from the PCR reads. Of over 20,000 clones in the sample, approximately 11% are singletons; the top ten hold approximately 8%. Each patient came to thyroid surgery without any prior treatment (of any kind). The sample comprised blood. The receptors derive from a female donor with papillary thyroid cancer or a benign thyroid nodule (not recorded which). Some clones in this sample may be carry-over from other donors' samples.

This clone showed up just a few times. A much more abundant neighbour one base away suggests this may be a read error. The sample holds other DNA sequences that translate to the same CDR3. The chain carries TRBV11-2 and TRBJ2-1, with D possibly TRBD1 on 5 matching bases. This CDR3 comprises 15 residues. CDR1 is SGHAT, CDR2 FQNNGV, per germline. The CDR3 here is CASSLVGQVYNEQFF. CDR3 bases: TGTGCCAGTAGCTTAGTTGGACAAGTCTACAATGAGCAGTTCTTC.

In its sample, this clone is medium-sized. Different DNA sequences within this sample yield the same CDR3. The rearrangement joins TRBV6-4 to TRBJ2-2; D ambiguous. Looked up from germline, CDR1 is MRHNA and CDR2 is SNTAGT. This CDR3 has 13 amino acids. The V and J ends lost 5 bases and 1 base respectively, with 5 bases between them. CDR3 in DNA: TGTGCCAGCAGTTCAGGGAACACCGGGGAGCTGTTTTTT. It specifies CASSSGNTGELFF.

This chain links TRBV6-1 with TRBJ2-7; D is perhaps TRBD1 (5 bases). This CDR3 has 14 amino acids. CDR1 and CDR2 from the germline V gene are MNHNS and SASEGT. Trimming removed 6 bases from V and 5 bases from J, with 17 bases in between. The CDR3 here is CASRGTVGANEQYF. CDR3 sequence (DNA): TGTGCCAGCAGAGGTACCGTTGGGGCGAACGAGCAGTACTTC.

This clone appeared many times. The V gene is TRBV30, the J gene TRBJ2-3; 10 bases fit TRBD1. Per the germline V gene, CDR1 is GTSNPN and CDR2 is SVGIG (reference sequence). CDR3 length: 17 amino acids. V shed 3 bases and J 3 bases; nucleotides not matched to a gene: 12. CDR3: CAWSPGGSGQGTDTQYF. Written as DNA, the CDR3 is TGTGCCTGGAGCCCCGGAGGTTCGGGACAGGGGACAGATACGCAGTATTTT.

The table lists this clone with many counts. This sequence joins TRBV4-3 and TRBJ2-1; TRBD2 matches 10 bases. Germline V lookup: CDR1 LGHNA, CDR2 YSLEER. The CDR3 is made up of 16 amino acids. J was trimmed by 6 bases and V by 0 bases; bases with no gene match: 5. The CDR3 DNA follows: TGCGCCAGCAGCCAAGATACAGCGGGAGGGGTCAATGAGCAGTTCTTC. Translating gives CASSQDTAGGVNEQFF.

By sample share, this clone is medium-sized. The chain is built from TRBV19 and TRBJ2-5; D is perhaps TRBD2 (6 bases). The CDR3 is made up of 12 amino acids. CDR1 is LNHDA and CDR2 is SQIVND in the germline V gene (reference sequence). V dropped 10 bases and J dropped 7 bases, with 16 bases sitting between them. This CDR3 is CATLGGDATQYF. The CDR3 DNA reads as TGTGCCACTCTGGGAGGCGACGCGACCCAGTACTTC.

This clone was observed once. Compared with germline, one end of the junction differs, possibly owing to a read error. The CDR3 loop is CASSLNGRTTYTQYF. CDR3 nucleotide sequence: TGTGCCAGCAGCTTGAACGGACGGACCACATATACGCAGTATTTT. V is TRBV5-6 and J is TRBJ2-3; D unclear. The CDR3 has 15 residues. The germline CDR1 and CDR2 sequences are SGHDT and YYEEEE.

There are many counts of this clone. J is TRBJ1-1 and V is TRBV19, with D maybe TRBD1 (6 bases). The CDR3 runs to 14 residues. Germline V gene sequence: CDR1 LNHDA, CDR2 SQIVND (reference sequence). V lost 5 bases to trimming and J lost 1 base, with 11 bases between them. CDR3 sequence (DNA): TGTGCCAGTAGTCCCCAGGGGCAGAACACTGAAGCTTTCTTT. It specifies CASSPQGQNTEAFF.

In its sample, this clone ranks as medium-sized (0.01 to 0.1%). The gene calls are TRBV6-2 or TRBV6-3 and TRBJ1-5; a possible D gene is TRBD1 (6 bases). Trimming cost V 5 bases and J 7 bases, with 18 bases left between them. This CDR3 is 15 amino acids long. CDR1 is MNHEY, CDR2 SVGEGT, per germline. CDR3 sequence (DNA): TGTGCCAGCAGTGAGACAGGTTCGTGGGGCCAGCCCCAGCATTTT. Its protein product is CASSETGSWGQPQHF.

This clone was detected many times. Different DNA sequences within this sample yield the same CDR3. The genes are TRBV27 and TRBJ2-1; 7 bases fit TRBD2. This CDR3 comprises 18 residues. J was trimmed by 6 bases and V by 5 bases; bases with no gene match: 19. Germline V gene sequence: CDR1 MNHEY, CDR2 SMNVEV (reference sequence). Written as DNA, the CDR3 is TGTGCCAGCAGTCCACGGCTGGGAGCGGCGGGAGTTGGCAATGAGCAGTTCTTC. It yields the protein CASSPRLGAAGVGNEQFF.

This clone is medium-sized within its sample. The gene calls are TRBV6-1 and TRBJ2-3; 7 nucleotides match TRBD2. CDR1 is MNHNS and CDR2 is SASEGT in the germline V gene. This CDR3 comprises 15 residues. V shed 1 base, J shed 4 bases, and the junction held 5 bases outside the gene matches. The CDR3 is CASSEETGGPDTQYF. CDR3 DNA: TGTGCCAGCAGTGAAGAAACGGGAGGTCCAGATACGCAGTATTTT.

This clone was seen many times. The chain joins TRBV6-5 to TRBJ2-1; a weak D match, TRBD1 (6 bases). Trimming stripped 8 bases from V and 1 base from J, with 24 bases between. The germline V gene encodes CDR1 MNHEY and CDR2 SVGAGI. The CDR3 spans 18 residues. The chain's CDR3 is CASAVLLGGHQSYNEQFF. The CDR3 DNA reads TGTGCCAGCGCCGTACTACTTGGGGGCCATCAATCCTACAATGAGCAGTTCTTC.

This clone was seen repeatedly, ten times or more. A single base separates this from a much larger clone, so it may be a read error. The chain carries TRBV6-2 or TRBV6-3 and TRBJ1-2; 9 nucleotides align to TRBD1. Germline-derived CDR1 and CDR2 are MNHEY and SVGEGT. The CDR3 has 16 amino acids. CDR3 DNA sequence: TGTGCCAGCAGTTACCCCAGGGCGGACAGGGGCTATGGCTATACCTTC. It translates to CASSYPRADRGYGYTF.

This clone was seen at least ten times. This rearrangement joins TRBV19 to TRBJ2-1; a weak D match, TRBD2 (6 bases). This CDR3 comprises 15 residues. V was pared by 3 bases and J by 0 bases, with 9 bases between. CDR1 and CDR2 from the germline V gene are LNHDA and SQIVND (reference sequence). The CDR3 DNA reads as TGTGCCAGTAGTATTATAGCGGCCTCCTACAATGAGCAGTTCTTC. Translation: CASSIIAASYNEQFF.

This clone was detected ten times or more. The chain couples TRBV20-1 to TRBJ2-7; 8 bases are a match to TRBD1. The CDR3 totals 12 residues. Germline V lookup: CDR1 DFQATT, CDR2 SNEGSKA (reference sequence). Germline trimming cut 6 bases from V and 5 bases from J; bases unmatched to any gene: 6. The CDR3 bases are TGCAGTGCATCGGCAGGGGGCAACGAGCAGTACTTC. Its protein product is CSASAGGNEQYF.

This clone was observed many times. V usage is TRBV20-1 and J usage is TRBJ1-5, with D possibly matching TRBD1 (6 bases). Trimming took 8 bases from V and 0 from J, leaving 11 bases between them. Looked up from germline, CDR1 is DFQATT and CDR2 is SNEGSKA (reference sequence). The CDR3 contains 13 residues. The DNA of the CDR3 is TGCAGTTCCTGGACAGATAGCAATCAGCCCCAGCATTTT. Its protein product is CSSWTDSNQPQHF.

The gene calls are TRBV5-1 and TRBJ2-5, with D hard to call. Trimming pared 3 bases from V and 1 base from J, leaving 7 bases between. Per germline, CDR1 SGHRS and CDR2 YFSETQ. The CDR3 totals 13 residues. This chain's CDR3 is CASSSWSQETQYF. CDR3 nucleotides: TGCGCCAGCAGCTCGTGGTCCCAAGAGACCCAGTACTTC.

V and J are TRBV20-1 and TRBJ1-2; 9 bases line up with TRBD1. The V gene's germline CDR1 is DFQATT and CDR2 SNEGSKA (reference sequence). V trimming: 2 bases; J trimming: 6 bases; junction bases outside the gene matches: 7. The length of the CDR3 is 14 residues. The DNA of the CDR3 is TGCAGTGCTAGACCGGGACAGGGAGTGGATGGCTACACCTTC. As protein: CSARPGQGVDGYTF.

This clone was picked up many times. The chain couples TRBV4-3 to TRBJ2-2, with D possibly TRBD1 on 6 matching bases. Per the germline V gene, CDR1 is LGHNA and CDR2 is YSLEER. Trimming cost V 2 bases and J 5 bases, with 9 bases left between them. The CDR3 is made up of 14 amino acids. In DNA, the CDR3 is TGCGCCAGCAGCCAAACCAGGGGAACCGGGGAGCTGTTTTTT. It codes for CASSQTRGTGELFF.

This clone was recorded a few times. The DNA for the CDR3 is TGTGCCAGCAGTTTAGCGGGAACCCACGAGCAGTACTTC. Translating it yields CASSLAGTHEQYF. The chain joins TRBV28 to TRBJ2-7, with D maybe TRBD2 (6 bases). Germline assignment: CDR1 MDHEN and CDR2 SYDVKM. V dropped 2 bases and J dropped 5 bases, with 10 bases sitting between them. There are 13 residues in the CDR3.